The 16 T cell receptor beta chains below all came from one sample that was sequenced in a study of glioma-infiltrating T cells. The iRepertoire nested amplicon-rescue multiplex PCR amplified TCR alpha and beta CDR3s from RNA. TCRdb re-analysed the multiplex PCR reads in MiXCR, keeping a single row per CDR3 protein. The profile shows 150,000 or so distinct CDR3 sequences, around 40% of them singletons. Sequencing was performed on glioma tissue, nonneoplastic brain tissue, or PBMCs (not recorded which). All receptors come from a human donor with low-grade glioma or glioblastoma, undergoing nonglioma brain surgery, or in good health (not recorded which).

This rearrangement joins TRBV10-3 to TRBJ2-2; no definite D call. The V end lost 0 bases, the J end lost 6 bases, and 11 bases lay between the germline ends. Germline V gives CDR1 ENHRY, CDR2 SYGVKD. There are 15 residues in the CDR3. CDR3 nucleotides: TGTGCCATCAGTGAGTCCGACTCCTTAGCCGGGGAGCTGTTTTTT. This codes for CAISESDSLAGELFF.

There are a few counts of this clonotype. This chain connects TRBV7-3 to TRBJ2-1, with D uncertain. Germline CDR1 reads SGHTA; CDR2 reads FQGTGA. This CDR3 spans 12 amino acids. The V end lost 4 bases, the J end lost 5 bases, and 6 bases lay between the germline ends. The CDR3 region is CASSSTNNEQFF. For the CDR3, the DNA is TGTGCCAGCAGCTCGACAAACAATGAGCAGTTCTTC.

The rearrangement links TRBV2 to TRBJ2-7; D is possibly TRBD2 (6 bases). The CDR3 consists of 14 residues. Germline CDR1 and CDR2: SNHLY and FYNNEI. Trimming took 8 bases from V and 3 from J, leaving 17 bases between them. The CDR3 is CASRGGLLNYEQYF. CDR3 DNA sequence: TGTGCCAGCCGTGGTGGACTACTTAACTACGAGCAGTACTTC. The whole variable domain, remainder taken from reference TRBV2 and TRBJ2-7, is EPEVTQTPSHQVTQMGQEVILRCVPISNHLYFYWYRQILGQKVEFLVSFYNNEISEKSEIFDDQFSVERPDGSNFTLKIRSTKLEDSAMYFCASRGGLLNYEQYFGPGTRLTVT.

The chain has TRBV27 and TRBJ2-3; 8 nucleotides agree with TRBD2. The V and J ends lost 4 bases and 1 base, in that order; junction bases with no gene match: 7. CDR1 and CDR2 from the germline V gene are MNHEY and SMNVEV (reference sequence). This CDR3 is 16 amino acids long. CDR3 residues: CASSWASGSGTDTQYF. CDR3 bases: TGTGCCAGCAGTTGGGCCAGCGGGAGTGGCACAGATACGCAGTATTTT.

For the CDR3, the DNA is TGTGCCAGCAGCTCAGGACAGGTTTCAGCTTTCTTT. Amino acids: CASSSGQVSAFF. The rearrangement links TRBV12-3 or TRBV12-4 to TRBJ1-1; TRBD1 agrees at 7 bases. V shed 6 bases, J shed 10 bases, and the junction held 8 bases outside the gene matches. The CDR3 loop spans 12 amino acids.

The J gene is TRBJ2-1, the V gene TRBV24-1; 12 bases are a match to TRBD2. In germline, CDR1 is KGHDR, CDR2 SFDVKD. This CDR3 is built from 17 residues. Trimming cost V 3 bases and J 5 bases; bases outside gene matches: 7. The CDR3, as DNA: TGTGCCACCAGTGATGTAAAACTAGCGGGGGGTGACAATGAGCAGTTCTTC. Its protein product is CATSDVKLAGGDNEQFF.

The V and J genes are TRBV7-9 and TRBJ1-1; D unresolved. The CDR3 extends over 14 amino acids. Germline CDR1 and CDR2: SEHNR and FQNEAQ (reference sequence). The V and J ends lost 1 base and 6 bases respectively, with 12 bases between them. For the CDR3, the DNA is TGTGCCAGCAGCTTAGACGCGGGCTGGGCTGAAGCTTTCTTT. This codes for CASSLDAGWAEAFF.

V and J are TRBV10-3 and TRBJ1-1; TRBD1 might be the D (5 bases). The V gene's germline CDR1 is ENHRY and CDR2 SYGVKD. Trimming shortened V by 6 bases and J by 1 base, and 9 bases separated the two germline ends. This CDR3 spans 13 amino acids. CDR3 coding DNA: TGTGCCATCAGATGGGACGGGAACACTGAAGCTTTCTTT. Residues: CAIRWDGNTEAFF.

CDR3 in DNA: TGTGCCAGCAGTTCCGGAGGACAGGGATTCTATGGCTACACCTTC. Encoded protein: CASSSGGQGFYGYTF. The chain recombines TRBV27 with TRBJ1-2; 8 positions agree with TRBD1. After removal of 4 bases from V and 4 bases from J, the junction contained 8 bases not matched to a gene. CDR3 length: 15 residues. CDR1 is MNHEY, CDR2 SMNVEV, per germline (reference sequence).

In DNA form, the CDR3 reads TGTGCCAGCAGCTTAGATGAGGGCGGGAGCAATCAGCCCCAGCATTTT. Translating gives CASSLDEGGSNQPQHF. The chain joins TRBV7-2 to TRBJ1-5; no firm D call. This CDR3 contains 16 residues. The germline V gene has CDR1 SGHTA and CDR2 FQGNSA. The V and J ends lost 1 base and 1 base respectively, with 11 bases between them.

Worth noting for this clonotype: One junction end does not reproduce the germline sequence, and a read error may be involved. The chain carries TRBV20-1 and TRBJ2-5; the D is unclear. The length of the CDR3 is 13 residues. Looked up from germline, CDR1 is DFQATT and CDR2 is SNEGSKA (reference sequence). The CDR3 here is CSARPPYQQTQYF. The CDR3 DNA sequence: TGCAGTGCTAGGCCACCGTACCAACAGACCCAGTACTTC.

The V gene is TRBV28, the J gene TRBJ2-1; D uncertain. This CDR3 contains 14 residues. The V and J ends lost 1 base and 4 bases respectively, with 8 bases between them. Germline values: CDR1 MDHEN, CDR2 SYDVKM. The CDR3 region has the DNA TGTGCCAGCAGTTTATATAGCAGGTACAATGAGCAGTTCTTC. Its protein product is CASSLYSRYNEQFF.

As for this clonotype: This clone may be a read error of a much larger clone one base away. The chain recombines TRBV6-1 with TRBJ1-5; D remains unclear. Germline assignment: CDR1 MNHNS and CDR2 SASEGT. The CDR3 runs to 12 residues. For the CDR3, the DNA is TGTGCCAGCCGTCCCCAGAATCAGCCCAAGCATTTT. Translation gives CASRPQNQPKHF.

The table lists this clonotype with many counts. The gene calls are TRBV6-1 and TRBJ2-7; TRBD1 matches 8 bases. V trimming: 6 bases; J trimming: 3 bases; junction bases outside the gene matches: 4. The CDR3 totals 13 residues. Per germline, CDR1 MNHNS and CDR2 SASEGT. The CDR3 nucleotides read TGTGCCAGCAGCCGGACAGGGTACTACGAGCAGTACTTC. Its protein is CASSRTGYYEQYF.

The V and J genes are TRBV15 and TRBJ1-3; no clear D. The CDR3 has 13 amino acids. Trimming pared 5 bases from V and 7 bases from J, leaving 12 bases between. Germline assignment: CDR1 LNHNV and CDR2 YYDKDF (reference sequence). The CDR3 region is CATSGGLRNTIYF. CDR3 bases: TGTGCCACCAGCGGAGGCCTCAGGAACACCATATATTTT.

This clonotype was seen a single time. No conserved phenylalanine or tryptophan ends this CDR3, so it is likely a read error. This chain joins TRBV28 and TRBJ2-3; weak D call: TRBD2 (5 bases). Looked up from germline, CDR1 is MDHEN and CDR2 is SYDVKM. The CDR3 is 14 amino acids. Here the CDR3 reads CASSKGDSTDTQYS. CDR3 in DNA: TGCGCCAGCAGTAAGGGAGACAGCACAGATACGCAGTATTCT.